This T cell receptor (beta chain) was captured by sequencing in a study of blood T cell repertoires in COVID-19. Overall study context: Material from acute and convalescent COVID-19 was sourced from the United States, Italy and Spain. PBMCs, B-cell-depleted T cells, or T cells were the source of the cDNA or gDNA that made up the material.

Participant age was roughly 18 to 90 years, and participants resided in around 24 US areas. Donors in Cohort 3 who had recovered were those with two negative PCRs, healthcare professional clearance, or resolution of their symptoms. Assay used: immunoSEQ multiplex PCR; TCRdb lists only in-frame clones, some missing. This table has about 220,000 clones, 65% to 85% appearing once. The germline CDR1 and CDR2 sequences are MNHEY and SVGEGT. The V gene end was trimmed by 6 bases and the J gene end by 1 base; junction bases not matched to a gene: 4. This CDR3 has 14 residues. The rearrangement joins TRBV6-2 or TRBV6-3 to TRBJ1-2, with TRBD1 identical over 8 bases. Sequences were obtained from PBMCs or T cells enriched from blood (not recorded which). The sequence derives from a woman between 35 and 50 years old who had recovered from COVID-19. The CDR3: CASSKGQVNYGYTF. DNA of the CDR3: TGTGCCAGCAGCAAGGGACAGGTTAACTATGGCTACACCTTC.